The next 28 T cell receptor beta chains were all read from a single sample in a study of identical twins. TCRdb re-called the 5' RACE reads with MiXCR, one entry per CDR3 protein. Of 200,000 to 250,000 distinct CDR3 sequences detected, 7.5% appear once; the ten largest clones hold around 2.1%. This sample was also put to use in a study of yellow fever vaccine responses in identical twins.

What was sequenced was memory (CD45RO+) T cells sorted from blood. The receptors originated from a woman aged 18-29 years in good health.

This clonotype was observed many times. The chain carries TRBV5-1 and TRBJ2-3; 7 nucleotides line up with TRBD1. The V gene end was trimmed by 1 base and the J gene end by 5 bases; junction bases not matched to a gene: 4. Germline-derived CDR1 and CDR2 are SGHRS and YFSETQ. There are 14 residues in the CDR3. The CDR3 loop is CASSLKGGVDTQYF. The CDR3 DNA sequence: TGCGCCAGCAGCTTGAAAGGGGGCGTAGATACGCAGTATTTT.

The chain combines TRBV28 with TRBJ1-1; D is perhaps TRBD1 (6 bases). CDR1 MDHEN and CDR2 SYDVKM come from the germline V gene. The CDR3 has 16 amino acids. Trimming shortened V by 8 bases and J by 2 bases, and 21 bases separated the two germline ends. The CDR3 here is CASGSLSSGGNTEAFF. CDR3 sequence (DNA): TGTGCCAGCGGGTCTCTCTCTTCGGGGGGCAACACTGAAGCTTTCTTT.

This clonotype came up many times. This chain links TRBV4-2 with TRBJ2-1, with 8 bases lining up with TRBD2. There are 17 residues in the CDR3. The V segment lost 0 bases and the J segment 7 bases; nucleotides outside the gene matches: 11. From germline, CDR1 is LGHNA and CDR2 YNFKEQ. Written as DNA, the CDR3 is TGTGCCAGCAGCCAAGAAAGTATAACTAGCGGACCGAATGAGCAGTTCTTC. It translates to CASSQESITSGPNEQFF.

In its sample, this clonotype was seen a few times. This chain uses TRBV5-1 with TRBJ2-5; tentatively, D is TRBD1 or TRBD2 (6 bases each). Germline V CDR1 and CDR2: SGHRS, YFSETQ. The germline V and J ends were trimmed by 4 bases and 5 bases, with 15 bases remaining between them. There are 14 residues in the CDR3. The CDR3: CASSRGDDRETQYF. The CDR3 bases are TGCGCCAGCAGCAGGGGGGACGACCGGGAGACCCAGTACTTC. Full variable domain (missing parts from reference TRBV5-1 and TRBJ2-5): KAGVTQTPRYLIKTRGQQVTLSCSPISGHRSVSWYQQTPGQGLQFLFEYFSETQRNKGNFPGRFSGRQFSNSRSEMNVSTLELGDSALYLCASSRGDDRETQYFGPGTRLLVL.

This clonotype was seen many times. The gene calls are TRBV6-2 or TRBV6-3 and TRBJ2-7; TRBD1 matches 9 bases. The CDR3 runs 16 residues. The V and J ends lost 4 bases and 3 bases, in that order; junction bases with no gene match: 10. The germline CDR1 and CDR2 sequences are MNHEY and SVGEGT. The CDR3 bases are TGTGCCAGCAGTTCCCCCTCCGGGACAGGGAGCTACGAGCAGTACTTC. It codes for CASSSPSGTGSYEQYF.

This clonotype was counted many times. V and J are TRBV3-1 and TRBJ1-6; D gene ambiguous. Germline loops: CDR1 LGHDT, CDR2 YNNKEL (reference sequence). CDR3 length: 12 amino acids. The V end was cut by 5 bases, the J end by 8 bases, with 7 bases between. CDR3 coding DNA: TGTGCCAGCAGCGAGAGCGATTCACCCCTCCACTTT. It translates to CASSESDSPLHF. The whole variable domain, remainder taken from reference TRBV3-1 and TRBJ1-6, is DTAVSQTPKYLVTQMGNDKSIKCEQNLGHDTMYWYKQDSKKFLKIMFSYNNKELIINETVPNRFSPKSPDKAHLNLHINSLELGDSAVYFCASSESDSPLHFGNGTRLTVT.

This clonotype was detected only a few times. This chain connects TRBV11-2 to TRBJ2-7; 8 bases match TRBD1. Germline assignment: CDR1 SGHAT and CDR2 FQNNGV. The J segment lost 9 bases and the V segment lost 5 bases, leaving 12 bases of the junction unmatched. CDR3 size: 14 residues. CDR3 region: CASSAGTGLLGQYF. For the CDR3, the DNA is TGTGCCAGCAGCGCCGGGACAGGTCTCCTTGGGCAGTACTTC.

This clonotype showed up many times. V is TRBV29-1 and J is TRBJ2-1; TRBD1 might be the D (7 bases). Trimming removed 6 bases from V and 5 bases from J, with 20 bases in between. The V gene's germline CDR1 is SQVTM and CDR2 ANQGSEA. The CDR3 consists of 15 residues. CDR3: CSVPTQGGTNNEQFF. The CDR3 bases are TGCAGCGTCCCCACCCAGGGGGGTACCAACAATGAGCAGTTCTTC.

This clonotype appeared a few times. The chain employs TRBV18 and TRBJ2-1, with TRBD2 identical over 12 bases. Per the germline V gene, CDR1 is KGHSH and CDR2 is LQKENI. CDR3 length equals 15 residues. J lost 6 bases, V lost 4 bases, and 4 bases had no gene match. In DNA form, the CDR3 reads TGTGCCAGCTCACTGGGACTAGCGGGCTTCAATGAGCAGTTCTTC. This codes for CASSLGLAGFNEQFF.

The chain has TRBV28 and TRBJ2-5; 7 nucleotides agree with TRBD1. The CDR3 length is 14 residues. CDR1 is MDHEN and CDR2 is SYDVKM in the germline V gene. The junction had 10 bases not matched to a gene; V was cut back by 8 bases and J by 4 bases. The CDR3 sequence: CASLNRGWGETQYF. CDR3 nucleotide sequence: TGTGCCAGCCTAAACAGGGGTTGGGGAGAGACCCAGTACTTC. The full variable domain, with the rest looked up from reference TRBV28 and TRBJ2-5, is DVKVTQSSRYLVKRTGEKVFLECVQDMDHENMFWYRQDPGLGLRLIYFSYDVKMKEKGDIPEGYSVSREKKERFSLILESASTNQTSMYLCASLNRGWGETQYFGPGTRLLVL.

The chain has TRBV20-1 and TRBJ2-6, with 7 bases fitting TRBD1. Per the germline V gene, CDR1 is DFQATT and CDR2 is SNEGSKA (reference sequence). The CDR3 extends over 15 amino acids. V dropped 6 bases and J dropped 0; count of bases not matched to a gene: 5. In nucleotides, the CDR3 is TGCAGTGCGGACAGGTTTATCTCTGGGGCCAACGTCCTGACTTTC. Its translation: CSADRFISGANVLTF.

This clonotype has a count of ten or more. Germline is not matched at one junction end, which may reflect a read error. V gene TRBV12-3 or TRBV12-4 combines with J gene TRBJ1-6; D unresolved. The CDR3 is made up of 12 amino acids. This CDR3 reads CASCLGDSPLHF. DNA of the CDR3: TGTGCCAGCTGTTTGGGCGATTCACCCCTCCACTTT.

This chain links TRBV29-1 with TRBJ2-5; 7 bases map to TRBD1. J was trimmed by 3 bases and V by 6 bases; bases with no gene match: 4. Germline V gene lookup returns CDR1 SQVTM and CDR2 ANQGSEA. The CDR3 is 12 amino acids. CDR3 loop: CSVRGQKETQYF. CDR3 bases: TGCAGCGTCCGGGGACAGAAAGAGACCCAGTACTTC.

The chain has TRBV4-2 and TRBJ1-5, with a weak D call TRBD1 (5 bases). Deletions cut 0 bases from V and 3 bases from J, with 12 bases between. The CDR3 has 16 residues. Germline CDR1 and CDR2: LGHNA and YNFKEQ. Here the CDR3 DNA reads TGTGCCAGCAGCCAAGATCCCGGGACTGACAATCAGCCCCAGCATTTT. Protein: CASSQDPGTDNQPQHF.

This clonotype was seen a handful of times. V is TRBV5-1 and J is TRBJ1-3, with D unclear. Germline values: CDR1 SGHRS, CDR2 YFSETQ. V was pared by 0 bases and J by 4 bases, with 11 bases between. The CDR3 runs 15 residues. The CDR3 region has the DNA TGCGCCAGCAGCTTGGATGGCTCTACGGGAAACACCATATATTTT. It encodes CASSLDGSTGNTIYF.

The chain links TRBV10-3 to TRBJ2-5; TRBD1 matches 8 bases. The CDR3 loop spans 15 amino acids. CDR1 and CDR2 (germline): ENHRY, SYGVKD. With V trimmed by 4 bases and J by 5 bases, 9 bases remained unmatched. The CDR3 spells CAISGEAGGRETQYF. DNA of the CDR3: TGTGCCATCAGTGGCGAGGCAGGGGGCAGGGAGACCCAGTACTTC.

On this clonotype itself: A junction end diverges from the germline sequence, so it may reflect a read error. This chain links TRBV30 with TRBJ2-1; D uncertain. CDR1 is GTSNPN and CDR2 is SVGIG in the germline V gene (reference sequence). The CDR3 contains 14 residues. The CDR3 nucleotides read TGTGCCTGGAGTGTACTGGGGTCCTCCAATGAGCAGTTCTTC. Amino acids: CAWSVLGSSNEQFF.

This clonotype was seen many times. This chain joins TRBV25-1 and TRBJ2-1; 12 bases are shared with TRBD2. V lost 4 bases to trimming and J lost 9 bases; unmatched junction nucleotides: 4. The CDR3 length is 14 residues. Per the germline V gene, CDR1 is MGHDK and CDR2 is SYGVNS. The CDR3 loop is CASSGLAGVSEQFF. The CDR3, as DNA: TGTGCCAGCAGTGGACTAGCGGGAGTAAGTGAGCAGTTCTTC.

J is TRBJ2-3 and V is TRBV10-2; 7 bases align to TRBD1. V shed 2 bases and J 3 bases; nucleotides not matched to a gene: 5. CDR1 WSHSY and CDR2 SAAADI come from the germline V gene. CDR3 length: 15 residues. The CDR3 region has the DNA TGCGCCAGCAGTGAGGTGTCAGGGGGAACAGATACGCAGTATTTT. It yields the protein CASSEVSGGTDTQYF.

V is TRBV30 and J is TRBJ1-6, with a tentative D call TRBD1 (5 bases). The V gene's germline CDR1 is GTSNPN and CDR2 SVGIG (reference sequence). The ends were cut back, 2 bases at V and 10 bases at J, with 15 bases in the middle. CDR3 length equals 14 residues. The CDR3 loop is CAWSSGRGGSPLHF. CDR3 DNA: TGTGCCTGGAGTTCTGGCCGGGGGGGATCACCCCTCCACTTT.

A few counts support this clonotype. The CDR3: CSATSGGGAYEQYF. In DNA, the CDR3 is TGCAGTGCTACTAGCGGGGGGGGCGCCTACGAGCAGTACTTC. The chain has TRBV20-1 and TRBJ2-7; the match to TRBD2 covers 12 bases. V shed 4 bases, J shed 2 bases, and the junction held 3 bases outside the gene matches. Looked up from germline, CDR1 is DFQATT and CDR2 is SNEGSKA (reference sequence). This CDR3 spans 14 amino acids.

This clonotype was observed a handful of times. The V gene is TRBV7-6, the J gene TRBJ2-1, with 11 positions matching TRBD2. This CDR3 contains 16 residues. The trim removed 1 base at V and 6 bases at J, leaving 5 bases unmatched. Germline V CDR1 and CDR2: SGHVS, FNYEAQ. The CDR3 nucleotides read TGTGCCAGCAGCTTAGAAACTAGCGGGAGTCTCAATGAGCAGTTCTTC. Protein: CASSLETSGSLNEQFF.

This clonotype has at least ten counts. The chain has TRBV12-3 or TRBV12-4 and TRBJ1-5; D unclear. V was clipped by 1 base and J by 3 bases, with 4 bases between them. The CDR3 has 13 amino acids. The DNA for the CDR3 is TGTGCCAGCAGTTTAGGTGTCAATCAGCCCCAGCATTTT. It codes for CASSLGVNQPQHF.

This clonotype was counted a few times. The chain is built from TRBV5-1 and TRBJ2-5; 7 nucleotides line up with TRBD1. The CDR3 length is 14 residues. Germline-derived CDR1 and CDR2 are SGHRS and YFSETQ. Trimming at V came to 1 base and at J to 3 bases, leaving 3 bases not matched to a gene. The CDR3 region has the DNA TGCGCCAGCAGCTTGACCGGGACAGAAGAGACCCAGTACTTC. Translating gives CASSLTGTEETQYF.

The table lists this clonotype with a few counts. The rearrangement links TRBV12-3 or TRBV12-4 to TRBJ1-2; possible D gene TRBD1, 5 bases. Trimming took 2 bases from V and 3 from J, leaving 16 bases between them. The CDR3 totals 16 residues. CDR3 nucleotide sequence: TGTGCCAGCAGTTTAATCCAGAGTGGGGCTGACTATGGCTACACCTTC. Its translation: CASSLIQSGADYGYTF.

This clonotype occurred many times. The rearrangement joins TRBV24-1 to TRBJ2-5; 10 nucleotides match TRBD2. In germline, CDR1 is KGHDR, CDR2 SFDVKD. This CDR3 has 14 amino acids. The trim removed 4 bases at V and 5 bases at J, leaving 3 bases unmatched. DNA of the CDR3: TGTGCCACCAGTGAAGCGGGAGGGCCGGAGACCCAGTACTTC. Translation: CATSEAGGPETQYF.

CDR3 in amino acids: CASSPSSKDTQYF. In DNA, the CDR3 is TGTGCCAGCAGCCCCTCTAGTAAGGATACGCAGTATTTT. This chain connects TRBV9 to TRBJ2-3; D gene ambiguous. The CDR3 extends over 13 amino acids. Per germline, CDR1 SGDLS and CDR2 YYNGEE. V lost 4 bases to trimming and J lost 6 bases, with 12 bases between them.

This clonotype showed up many times. This chain uses TRBV28 with TRBJ2-6; weak D call: TRBD2 (6 bases). The CDR3 is 14 residues long. With 8 bases removed from V and 0 bases from J, the gap between germline ends came to 8 bases. Germline loops: CDR1 MDHEN, CDR2 SYDVKM. The DNA for the CDR3 is TGTGCCAGCGGGACTGGCTCTGGGGCCAACGTCCTGACTTTC. This codes for CASGTGSGANVLTF.